A selection of T cell receptor beta chains follows, all from one sample in a study of Graves' ophthalmopathy and Graves' hyperthyroidism. TCRdb recomputed calls from the multiplex PCR reads with MiXCR, one row per CDR3 protein. This table has 900,000 to 1,200,000 distinct CDR3 sequences, 35% to 45% appearing once. Sequencing was performed on peripheral blood or thyroid tissue (not recorded which). The receptors shown here come from an adult man with Graves' hyperthyroidism. Both conserved end residues are part of each CDR3. A D gene is named only where the DNA matches it firmly. Clone size is given for some rows only: seen once, a few or many times, or a class if the clone is expanded.

d_gene: -; v_gene: TRBV20-1; abundance: -; j_gene: TRBJ2-7; CDR3aa: CSARDGTAYPLGYTFGEQYF; CDR3nt: -
d_gene: TRBD1; v_gene: TRBV29-1; abundance: once; j_gene: TRBJ2-7; CDR3aa: CSVDRGFEQYF; CDR3nt: TGCAGCGTAGACAGGGGGTTCGAGCAGTACTTC
d_gene: -; v_gene: TRBV20-1; abundance: many; j_gene: TRBJ1-5; CDR3aa: CSTTIGRQGNQPQHF; CDR3nt: TGCAGTACTACCATTGGGCGACAGGGCAATCAGCCCCAGCATTTT
d_gene: TRBD1; v_gene: TRBV20-1; abundance: -; j_gene: TRBJ1-5; CDR3aa: CSVNRGDTSQHF; CDR3nt: TGCAGTGTGAACAGGGGAGACACGTCCCAGCATTTT
d_gene: -; v_gene: TRBV7-9; abundance: -; j_gene: TRBJ2-1; CDR3aa: CASRSWQVDGDEQFF; CDR3nt: TGTGCCAGCAGGAGTTGGCAAGTTGACGGCGATGAGCAGTTCTTC
d_gene: -; v_gene: TRBV5-1; abundance: -; j_gene: TRBJ2-7; CDR3aa: CASSLWVGSNYEQYF; CDR3nt: TGCGCCAGCAGCTTGTGGGTCGGGAGTAACTACGAGCAGTACTTC
d_gene: -; v_gene: TRBV7-9; abundance: many; j_gene: TRBJ1-4; CDR3aa: CASSRVDTPNEKLFF; CDR3nt: TGTGCCAGCAGCCGCGTGGACACTCCCAATGAAAAACTGTTTTTT
d_gene: -; v_gene: TRBV12-3/TRBV12-4; abundance: -; j_gene: TRBJ2-7; CDR3aa: CASSFHVIYEQYF; CDR3nt: TGTGCCAGCAGTTTCCACGTCATCTACGAGCAGTACTTC
d_gene: TRBD1; v_gene: TRBV20-1; abundance: -; j_gene: TRBJ2-7; CDR3aa: CSAQDRAHEQYF; CDR3nt: TGCAGTGCACAAGACAGGGCCCACGAGCAGTACTTC
d_gene: TRBD1; v_gene: TRBV15; abundance: -; j_gene: TRBJ1-1; CDR3aa: CATSRRIQGVNTEAFF; CDR3nt: TGTGCCACCAGCAGGAGGATACAGGGGGTAAACACTGAAGCTTTCTTT
d_gene: -; v_gene: TRBV9; abundance: many; j_gene: TRBJ1-1; CDR3aa: CASSPHLNTEAFF; CDR3nt: TGTGCCAGCAGCCCACATCTGAACACTGAAGCTTTCTTT
d_gene: TRBD1; v_gene: TRBV4-1; abundance: few; j_gene: TRBJ2-2; CDR3aa: CASSQAGGDRVLFF; CDR3nt: TGCGCCAGCAGCCAAGCTGGTGGGGACAGGGTGCTGTTTTTT
d_gene: TRBD1; v_gene: TRBV5-1; abundance: many; j_gene: TRBJ1-1; CDR3aa: CASSSNRDRANTEAFF; CDR3nt: TGCGCCAGCAGCTCAAACCGGGACAGGGCGAACACTGAAGCTTTCTTT
d_gene: TRBD1; v_gene: TRBV15; abundance: -; j_gene: TRBJ1-5; CDR3aa: CATSPRGGTGDQPQHF; CDR3nt: TGTGCCACCAGCCCCCGAGGCGGGACAGGGGATCAGCCCCAGCATTTT
d_gene: -; v_gene: TRBV5-8; abundance: few; j_gene: TRBJ1-6; CDR3aa: CASSDLESSYNSPLHF; CDR3nt: TGTGCCAGCAGCGACCTGGAGAGCTCCTATAATTCACCCCTCCACTTT
d_gene: -; v_gene: TRBV7-9; abundance: many; j_gene: TRBJ2-7; CDR3aa: CASSRDTYEQYF; CDR3nt: TGCGCCAGCAGCCGGGACACCTACGAGCAGTACTTC